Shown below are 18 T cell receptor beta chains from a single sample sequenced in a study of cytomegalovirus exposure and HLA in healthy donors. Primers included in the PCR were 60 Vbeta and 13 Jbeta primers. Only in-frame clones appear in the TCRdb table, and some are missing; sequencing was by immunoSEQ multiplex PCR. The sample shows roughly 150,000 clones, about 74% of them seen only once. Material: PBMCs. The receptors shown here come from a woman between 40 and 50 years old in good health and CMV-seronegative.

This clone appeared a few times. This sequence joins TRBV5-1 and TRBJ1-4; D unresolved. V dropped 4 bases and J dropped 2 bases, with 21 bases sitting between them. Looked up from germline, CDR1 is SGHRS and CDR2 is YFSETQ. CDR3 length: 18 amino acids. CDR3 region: CASSLGSAIVETNEKLFF. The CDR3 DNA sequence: TGCGCCAGCAGCCTGGGCAGCGCTATCGTTGAGACTAATGAAAAACTGTTTTTT.

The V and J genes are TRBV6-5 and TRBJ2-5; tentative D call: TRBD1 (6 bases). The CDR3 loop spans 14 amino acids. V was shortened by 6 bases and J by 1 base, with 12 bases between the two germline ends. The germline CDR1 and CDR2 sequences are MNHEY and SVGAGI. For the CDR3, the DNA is TGTGCCAGCAGGGACAGAGGGATCCAAGAGACCCAGTACTTC. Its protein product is CASRDRGIQETQYF.

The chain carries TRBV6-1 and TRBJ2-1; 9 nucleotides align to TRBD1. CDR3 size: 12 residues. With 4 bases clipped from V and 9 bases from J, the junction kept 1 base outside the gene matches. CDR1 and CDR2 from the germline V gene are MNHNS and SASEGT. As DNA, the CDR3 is TGTGCCAGCAGTGCGGGACAGGGTGAGCAGTTCTTC. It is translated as CASSAGQGEQFF.

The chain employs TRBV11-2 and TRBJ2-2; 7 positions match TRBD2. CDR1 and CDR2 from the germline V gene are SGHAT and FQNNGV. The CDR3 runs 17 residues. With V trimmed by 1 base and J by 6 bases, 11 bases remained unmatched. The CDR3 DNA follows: TGTGCCAGCAGCTTAGGGGTCCTTGGGGAGGGATCCGGGGAGCTGTTTTTT. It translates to CASSLGVLGEGSGELFF.

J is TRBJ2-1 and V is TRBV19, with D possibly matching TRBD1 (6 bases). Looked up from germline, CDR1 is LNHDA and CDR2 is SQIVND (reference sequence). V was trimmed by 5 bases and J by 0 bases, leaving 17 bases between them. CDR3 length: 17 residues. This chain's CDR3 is CASSPNPQGSSYNEQFF. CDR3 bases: TGTGCCAGTAGTCCAAACCCACAGGGTAGCTCCTACAATGAGCAGTTCTTC.

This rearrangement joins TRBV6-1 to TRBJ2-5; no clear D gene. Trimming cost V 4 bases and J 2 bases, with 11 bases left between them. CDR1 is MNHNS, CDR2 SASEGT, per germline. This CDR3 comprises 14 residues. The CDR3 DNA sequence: TGTGCCAGCAGTGTACAGCCTACTCAAGAGACCCAGTACTTC. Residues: CASSVQPTQETQYF.

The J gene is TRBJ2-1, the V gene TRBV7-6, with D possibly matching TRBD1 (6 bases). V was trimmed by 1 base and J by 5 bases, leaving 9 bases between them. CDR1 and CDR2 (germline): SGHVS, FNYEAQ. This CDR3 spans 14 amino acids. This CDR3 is CASSLGGQDNEQFF. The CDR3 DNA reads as TGTGCCAGCAGCTTAGGGGGGCAGGACAATGAGCAGTTCTTC.

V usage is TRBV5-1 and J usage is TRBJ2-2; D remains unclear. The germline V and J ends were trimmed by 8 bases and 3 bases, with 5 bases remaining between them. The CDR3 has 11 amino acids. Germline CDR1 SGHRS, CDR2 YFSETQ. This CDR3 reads CASYDTGELFF. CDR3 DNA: TGCGCCAGTTATGACACCGGGGAGCTGTTTTTT.

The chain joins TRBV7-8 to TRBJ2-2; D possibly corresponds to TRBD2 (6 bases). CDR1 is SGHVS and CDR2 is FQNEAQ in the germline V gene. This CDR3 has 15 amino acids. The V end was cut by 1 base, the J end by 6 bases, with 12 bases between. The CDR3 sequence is CASSLEAGSAGELFF. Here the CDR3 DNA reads TGTGCCAGCAGCTTAGAGGCGGGGTCGGCCGGGGAGCTGTTTTTT.

The CDR3 region has the DNA TGTGCCAGCAGTCAGGGAAACACCATATATTTT. As protein: CASSQGNTIYF. V is TRBV6-5 and J is TRBJ1-3; D is undetermined. Per germline, CDR1 MNHEY and CDR2 SVGAGI. The CDR3 covers 11 residues. Between the trimmed V and J ends, which lost 5 bases and 4 bases, there was a span of 3 bases.

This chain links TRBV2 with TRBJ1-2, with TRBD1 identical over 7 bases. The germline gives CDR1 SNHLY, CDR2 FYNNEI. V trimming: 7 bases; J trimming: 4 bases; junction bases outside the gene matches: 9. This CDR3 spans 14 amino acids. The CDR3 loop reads CASMTHGTAYGYTF. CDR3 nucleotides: TGTGCCAGCATGACCCACGGGACAGCCTATGGCTACACCTTC.

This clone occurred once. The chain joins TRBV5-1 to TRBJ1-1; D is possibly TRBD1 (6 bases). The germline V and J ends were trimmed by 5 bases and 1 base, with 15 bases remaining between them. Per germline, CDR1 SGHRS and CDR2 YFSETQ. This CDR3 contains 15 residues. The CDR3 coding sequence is TGCGCCAGCAGGGGGGCTCTTTCAGGGAACACTGAAGCTTTCTTT. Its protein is CASRGALSGNTEAFF. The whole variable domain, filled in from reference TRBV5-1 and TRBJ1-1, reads KAGVTQTPRYLIKTRGQQVTLSCSPISGHRSVSWYQQTPGQGLQFLFEYFSETQRNKGNFPGRFSGRQFSNSRSEMNVSTLELGDSALYLCASRGALSGNTEAFFGQGTRLTVV.

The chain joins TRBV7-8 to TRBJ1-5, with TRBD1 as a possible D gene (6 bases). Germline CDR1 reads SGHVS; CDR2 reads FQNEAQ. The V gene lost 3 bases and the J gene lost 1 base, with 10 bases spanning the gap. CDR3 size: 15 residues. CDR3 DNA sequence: TGTGCCAGCAGCTTGACAGGTGTAAGCAATCAGCCCCAGCATTTT. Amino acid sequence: CASSLTGVSNQPQHF. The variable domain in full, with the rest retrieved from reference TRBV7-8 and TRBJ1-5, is GAGVSQSPRYKVAKRGQDVALRCDPISGHVSLFWYQQALGQGPEFLTYFQNEAQLDKSGLPSDRFFAERPEGSVSTLKIQRTQQEDSAVYLCASSLTGVSNQPQHFGDGTRLSIL.

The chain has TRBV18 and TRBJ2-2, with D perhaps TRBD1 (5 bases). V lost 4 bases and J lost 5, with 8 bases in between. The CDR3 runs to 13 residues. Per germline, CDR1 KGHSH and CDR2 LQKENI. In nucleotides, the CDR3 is TGTGCCAGCTCACTCAGGGATACCGGGGAGCTGTTTTTT. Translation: CASSLRDTGELFF.

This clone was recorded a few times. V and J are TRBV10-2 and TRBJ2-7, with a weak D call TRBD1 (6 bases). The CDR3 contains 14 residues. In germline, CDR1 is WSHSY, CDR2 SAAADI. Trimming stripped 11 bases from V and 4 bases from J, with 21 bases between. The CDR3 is CAVTRGQGIYEQYF. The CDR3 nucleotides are TGCGCCGTCACTCGTGGGCAGGGGATTTACGAGCAGTACTTC.

The CDR3 reads CASSLIPGQPYEQYF. CDR3 sequence (DNA): TGTGCCAGCAGTCTGATACCGGGACAGCCCTACGAGCAGTACTTC. The chain is built from TRBV6-5 and TRBJ2-5, with 7 positions matching TRBD1. The assigned J gene may be wrong: the sequence end matches TRBJ2-7 better. CDR1 and CDR2 from the germline V gene are MNHEY and SVGAGI. This CDR3 region has 15 residues.

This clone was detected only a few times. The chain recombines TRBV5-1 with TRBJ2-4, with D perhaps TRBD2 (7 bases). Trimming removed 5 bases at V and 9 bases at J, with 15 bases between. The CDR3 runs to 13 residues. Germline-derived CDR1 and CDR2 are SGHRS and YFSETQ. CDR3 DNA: TGCGCCAGCAGTTTCTCAGGGGAGGGCATTCAGTACTTC. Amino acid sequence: CASSFSGEGIQYF.

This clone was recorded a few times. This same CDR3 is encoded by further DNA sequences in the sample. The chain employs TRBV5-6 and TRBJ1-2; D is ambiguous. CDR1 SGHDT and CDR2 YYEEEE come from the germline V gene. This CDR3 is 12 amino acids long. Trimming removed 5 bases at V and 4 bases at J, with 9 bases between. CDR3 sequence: CASSPGTYGYTF. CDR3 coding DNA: TGTGCCAGCAGTCCGGGAACCTATGGCTACACCTTC.